This T cell receptor (beta chain) comes out of a study of Graves' ophthalmopathy and Graves' hyperthyroidism. The CDR3 covers 15 residues. CDR1 is PRHDT, CDR2 FYEKMQ, per germline (reference sequence). V shed 0 bases, J shed 0 bases, and the junction held 1 base outside the gene matches. Ophthalmopathic donors had moderate-to-severe activity, CAS ≥3 and NOSPECS ≥4, with disease that had lasted under 3 months. Researchers took RNA transcripts and amplified TCR beta CDR3 regions from them. An opening RT-PCR round employed HTBI primers and preceded a second-round multiplex PCR. Each CDR3 protein gets one entry after TCRdb re-called the multiplex PCR reads with MiXCR. This table has fewer than 600,000 distinct CDR3 sequences, 13% to 15% appearing once.

The TCR sequence derives from a woman between 25 and 40 years old with Graves' ophthalmopathy. The chain has TRBV13 and TRBJ2-5, with 7 bases fitting TRBD2. The source material was blood. The CDR3 region is CASSLGGRYQETQYF. CDR3 coding DNA: TGTGCCAGCAGCTTAGGCGGGAGGTACCAAGAGACCCAGTACTTC.